The 25 T cell receptor beta chains listed next were all sequenced from one sample in a study of response to subunit inactivated influenza vaccine. TCRdb called the RT-PCR reads again in MiXCR, with one record for every CDR3 protein. The sample holds some 180,000 distinct CDR3 sequences; roughly 8.7% are singletons and the top ten take 11%. Source: non-naive T cells sorted from PBMCs, taken on the day of vaccination. The receptors derive from a man in his fifties who received an inactivated influenza vaccine.

This clonotype was found many times. The chain employs TRBV14 and TRBJ2-1, with 8 bases identical to TRBD1. This CDR3 spans 15 amino acids. Losses at the gene ends were 2 bases for V and 10 bases for J; bases not matched to a gene: 10. Germline V CDR1 and CDR2: SGHDN, FVKESK. CDR3 coding DNA: TGTGCCAGCAGCCAAATAGACAGGGGCAGGGAGGAGCAGTTCTTC. Translating it yields CASSQIDRGREEQFF.

This chain uses TRBV25-1 with TRBJ2-2, with D possibly TRBD1 on 5 matching bases. The CDR3 covers 16 residues. Trimming took off 3 bases at V and 2 bases at J, with 13 bases between the two ends. Germline assignment: CDR1 MGHDK and CDR2 SYGVNS. DNA for the CDR3: TGTGCCAGCAGTGACCCAGGGCATTTCAACACCGGGGAGCTGTTTTTT. Its translation: CASSDPGHFNTGELFF.

The CDR3 here is CASSRDWDSTDTQYF. Written as DNA, the CDR3 is TGTGCCAGCAGCAGAGACTGGGACAGCACAGATACGCAGTATTTT. The chain uses TRBV14 and TRBJ2-3; perhaps D is TRBD1 or TRBD2 (5 bases each). Germline CDR1 reads SGHDN; CDR2 reads FVKESK. The V end was cut by 5 bases, the J end by 0 bases, with 12 bases between. The CDR3 runs 15 residues.

In its sample, this clonotype was seen many times. The chain carries TRBV5-1 and TRBJ2-3, with TRBD1 identical over 11 bases. Trimming at V came to 3 bases and at J to 3 bases, leaving 6 bases not matched to a gene. Germline V gene lookup returns CDR1 SGHRS and CDR2 YFSETQ. The CDR3 sequence is 16 residues long. The CDR3 spells CASSWGQGVMTDTQYF. CDR3 nucleotides: TGCGCCAGCAGCTGGGGACAGGGGGTCATGACAGATACGCAGTATTTT.

This clonotype was observed at least ten times. The chain recombines TRBV7-2 with TRBJ2-1; 11 bases agree with TRBD2. Germline V gives CDR1 SGHTA, CDR2 FQGNSA. V shed 7 bases, J shed 9 bases, and the junction held 2 bases outside the gene matches. The CDR3 length is 12 residues. DNA for the CDR3: TGTGCCAGCACTAGCGGGGGGAGTGAGCAGTTCTTC. Translated: CASTSGGSEQFF.

This clonotype was recorded at least ten times. The CDR3 DNA reads as TGTGCCAGCAGCCCAGACAGGGCGAGGGGAAACACCATATATTTT. Its translation: CASSPDRARGNTIYF. The V and J genes are TRBV11-2 and TRBJ1-3; 7 nucleotides agree with TRBD1. This CDR3 is built from 15 residues. Per germline, CDR1 SGHAT and CDR2 FQNNGV. The V and J ends lost 5 bases and 4 bases, in that order; junction bases with no gene match: 8.

This clonotype was detected ten times or more. This rearrangement joins TRBV7-3 to TRBJ2-1; TRBD2 agrees at 10 bases. The CDR3 is 18 residues long. From germline, CDR1 is SGHTA and CDR2 FQGTGA. Trimming at V came to 1 base and at J to 7 bases, leaving 13 bases not matched to a gene. Here the CDR3 reads CASSLMSLSGRGRNEQFF. CDR3 DNA: TGTGCCAGCAGCTTAATGAGCCTCAGCGGGAGGGGAAGGAATGAGCAGTTCTTC.

The chain has TRBV15 and TRBJ2-5; D gene uncertain. Deletions cut 2 bases from V and 5 bases from J, with 6 bases between. CDR1 and CDR2 from the germline V gene are LNHNV and YYDKDF (reference sequence). The CDR3 is 12 residues long. CDR3 nucleotides: TGTGCCACCAGCAGAAATGAGGAGACCCAGTACTTC. Translating gives CATSRNEETQYF.

The DNA for the CDR3 is TGTGCCAGTAGTAGCCGGGACAGGGAGCGTGTCTATGGCTACACCTTC. It is translated as CASSSRDRERVYGYTF. J is TRBJ1-2 and V is TRBV19, with 9 bases fitting TRBD1. The ends lost 4 bases at V and 4 bases at J; junction bases unmatched: 10. CDR3 length: 16 amino acids. CDR1 is LNHDA, CDR2 SQIVND, per germline (reference sequence).

The rearrangement uses TRBV5-6 and TRBJ1-1; TRBD1 might be the D (5 bases). CDR3 size: 13 residues. Germline V gives CDR1 SGHDT, CDR2 YYEEEE. Trimming pared 1 base from V and 7 bases from J, leaving 11 bases between. The CDR3 here is CASSLTGQYEAFF. The CDR3 DNA is TGTGCCAGCAGCTTGACGGGGCAATATGAAGCTTTCTTT.

The sample holds a few counts of this clonotype. The chain links TRBV7-9 to TRBJ1-1; tentatively, D is TRBD1 (6 bases). V lost 1 base, J lost 3 bases, and 9 bases lay in between. Germline assignment: CDR1 SEHNR and CDR2 FQNEAQ (reference sequence). This CDR3 comprises 14 residues. CDR3 DNA: TGTGCCAGCAGCTTAGAAACAGGGTACACTGAAGCTTTCTTT. Translating it yields CASSLETGYTEAFF.

This clonotype was counted only a few times. V gene TRBV24-1 combines with J gene TRBJ2-3; D is unclear. The V end was cut by 1 base, the J end by 4 bases, with 11 bases between. The CDR3 has 15 amino acids. Germline CDR1 KGHDR, CDR2 SFDVKD. This CDR3 is CATSDFWLDPDTQYF. The CDR3, as DNA: TGTGCCACCAGTGATTTCTGGCTAGACCCAGATACGCAGTATTTT.

In this sample, this clonotype turned up many times. CDR3 in amino acids: CSASRTGVGSYEQYF. CDR3 sequence (DNA): TGCAGTGCTAGTAGGACAGGTGTGGGCTCCTACGAGCAGTACTTC. The chain uses TRBV20-1 and TRBJ2-7, with 7 bases that match TRBD1. There are 15 residues in the CDR3. V shed 3 bases, J shed 0 bases, and the junction held 8 bases outside the gene matches. Germline CDR1 reads DFQATT; CDR2 reads SNEGSKA (reference sequence).

This clonotype was counted many times. V usage is TRBV27 and J usage is TRBJ1-5, with D tentatively TRBD1 (6 bases). CDR3 length: 14 amino acids. Trimming removed 3 bases from V and 6 bases from J, with 12 bases in between. Germline V gene data show CDR1 as MNHEY and CDR2 as SMNVEV (reference sequence). DNA of the CDR3: TGTGCCAGCAGTTTGAACAGGGTATTTCAGCCCCAGCATTTT. It codes for CASSLNRVFQPQHF.

This clonotype has just a few counts. The chain links TRBV29-1 to TRBJ1-2, with 11 bases aligning to TRBD1. V dropped 4 bases and J dropped 6; count of bases not matched to a gene: 1. Germline assignment: CDR1 SQVTM and CDR2 ANQGSEA. There are 12 residues in the CDR3. CDR3 sequence: CSVGDRGDGYTF. The CDR3 region has the DNA TGCAGCGTTGGGGACAGGGGGGATGGCTACACCTTC.

This clonotype has ten or more counts. The chain employs TRBV4-3 and TRBJ1-6; 9 bases match TRBD1. Germline assignment: CDR1 LGHNA and CDR2 YSLEER. This CDR3 spans 18 amino acids. J was trimmed by 0 bases and V by 0 bases; bases with no gene match: 3. Here the CDR3 DNA reads TGCGCCAGCAGCCAAGAAGGACAGGGGTTCTCCTATAATTCACCCCTCCACTTT. It yields the protein CASSQEGQGFSYNSPLHF.

The rearrangement links TRBV4-2 to TRBJ2-5, with 9 bases fitting TRBD1. The CDR3 has 14 residues. The junction had 9 bases not matched to a gene; V was cut back by 6 bases and J by 7 bases. CDR1 and CDR2 from the germline V gene are LGHNA and YNFKEQ. The CDR3 region is CASSPGTGWGTQYF. In DNA, the CDR3 is TGTGCCAGCAGTCCAGGGACAGGGTGGGGGACCCAGTACTTC.

This clonotype was counted at least ten times. V and J are TRBV2 and TRBJ2-6; D call uncertain. Trimming left V 0 bases short and J 0 bases short, with 6 bases between. Germline V gene data show CDR1 as SNHLY and CDR2 as FYNNEI. CDR3 size: 16 residues. CDR3 region: CASSEAGNSGANVLTF. In nucleotides, the CDR3 is TGTGCCAGCAGTGAAGCGGGCAACTCTGGGGCCAACGTCCTGACTTTC.

The V call is TRBV7-6, the J call TRBJ1-4; no firm D call. Germline V gene data show CDR1 as SGHVS and CDR2 as FNYEAQ. V shed 8 bases and J shed 7 bases, with 11 bases lying between them. The CDR3 is 12 residues long. In nucleotides, the CDR3 is TGTGCCAGCGCCCAACGGGGTGAAAAACTGTTTTTT. This translates into CASAQRGEKLFF.

J is TRBJ2-3 and V is TRBV6-1; TRBD1 is a possible D gene (5 bases). The germline gives CDR1 MNHNS, CDR2 SASEGT. V was trimmed by 7 bases and J by 4 bases, leaving 9 bases between them. This CDR3 contains 12 residues. This CDR3 reads CASMGRSDTQYF. The DNA of the CDR3 is TGTGCCAGCATGGGGCGCTCAGATACGCAGTATTTT.

This clonotype occurred many times. The chain combines TRBV12-3 or TRBV12-4 with TRBJ2-4; possibly TRBD2 for D (6 bases). The V gene lost 2 bases and the J gene lost 8 bases, with 13 bases spanning the gap. This CDR3 has 14 residues. In nucleotides, the CDR3 is TGTGCCAGCAGTTTAAGTGGAGGGGTGGACATTCAGTACTTC. Its translation: CASSLSGGVDIQYF.

The V call is TRBV4-2, the J call TRBJ2-4, with no clear D. This CDR3 has 16 residues. Trimming left V 1 base short and J 8 bases short, with 18 bases between. Germline V gives CDR1 LGHNA, CDR2 YNFKEQ. As DNA, the CDR3 is TGTGCCAGCAGCCAAGGTACAACATCCGTAACGGACATTCAGTACTTC. Translating it yields CASSQGTTSVTDIQYF.

CDR3 residues: CATSRVPQETQYF. The DNA of the CDR3 is TGTGCCACCAGCAGAGTTCCGCAAGAGACCCAGTACTTC. The rearrangement joins TRBV15 to TRBJ2-5; D is uncertain. The CDR3 loop spans 13 amino acids. Trimming stripped 1 base from V and 2 bases from J, with 5 bases between. From germline, CDR1 is LNHNV and CDR2 YYDKDF (reference sequence).

This clonotype was counted only a few times. The V gene is TRBV6-5, the J gene TRBJ2-7; no reliable D call. CDR1 and CDR2 from the germline V gene are MNHEY and SVGAGI. V was trimmed by 2 bases and J by 3 bases, leaving 11 bases between them. This CDR3 is built from 14 residues. The CDR3 is CASSYNGNSYEQYF. CDR3 nucleotide sequence: TGTGCCAGCAGTTACAACGGAAATAGCTACGAGCAGTACTTC.

This clonotype has a handful of counts. The V call is TRBV20-1, the J call TRBJ1-5, with 7 bases that match TRBD1. The V segment lost 4 bases and the J segment 0 bases; nucleotides outside the gene matches: 3. The germline V gene encodes CDR1 DFQATT and CDR2 SNEGSKA (reference sequence). CDR3 size: 14 residues. CDR3 in amino acids: CSATRGISNQPQHF. The CDR3 DNA follows: TGCAGTGCTACCAGGGGGATTAGCAATCAGCCCCAGCATTTT.